The rows below give T cell receptor beta chains drawn from one sample of a study of PD-1 blockade in mismatch repair-deficient tumors. Only in-frame clones appear in the TCRdb table, and some are missing; sequencing was by immunoSEQ multiplex PCR. The sample contains roughly 50,000 clones, around 80% of which appear only once. This sample comprised peripheral blood, obtained 4 weeks after starting pembrolizumab. These receptors all come from an adult with mismatch repair-deficient cancer. The CDR3 runs from the conserved cysteine through the conserved F or W. A D gene is named only where the DNA matches it firmly. Some rows have no size entry. The others give once, few or many, or a class for an expanded clone.

>TRBD1|TRBJ1-1|NA|TRBV6-5
CASRRQGPNTEAFF
TGTGCCAGCAGAAGACAGGGGCCGAACACTGAAGCTTTCTTT
>TRBD1|TRBJ1-5|NA|TRBV10-3
CAISLGQGANQPQHF
TGTGCCATCAGTCTCGGACAGGGGGCGAATCAGCCCCAGCATTTT
>NA|TRBJ2-3|NA|TRBV5-5
CASSQDWSTDTQYF
TGTGCCAGCAGCCAGGACTGGAGCACAGATACGCAGTATTTT
>TRBD2|TRBJ2-5|NA|TRBV7-6
CASSFPAGLQETQYF
TGTGCCAGCAGCTTTCCGGCGGGACTACAAGAGACCCAGTACTTC
>NA|TRBJ1-1|NA|TRBV4-1
CASSQFGEAFF
TGCGCCAGCAGCCAATTCGGCGAAGCTTTCTTT
>TRBD1|TRBJ2-2|NA|TRBV9
CASSVVAGGLAGELFF
TGTGCCAGCAGCGTTGTAGCAGGGGGCCTTGCCGGGGAGCTGTTTTTT
>TRBD1|TRBJ2-1|NA|TRBV27
CASSSIYYDRGNYNEQFF
TGTGCCAGCAGTTCAATATACTACGACAGGGGGAACTACAATGAGCAGTTCTTC
>NA|TRBJ2-5|once|TRBV29-1
CSVEAIARETQYF
TGCAGCGTTGAAGCAATAGCACGGGAGACCCAGTACTTC
>NA|TRBJ2-1|NA|TRBV6-5
CASSPTPDRGQFF
TGTGCCAGCAGTCCTACTCCGGACAGAGGGCAGTTCTTC
>TRBD2|TRBJ2-5|NA|TRBV11-3
CASSLTPAGGGETQYF
TGTGCCAGCAGCTTAACCCCAGCGGGAGGTGGAGAGACCCAGTACTTC
>NA|TRBJ2-6|NA|TRBV30
CAWSVLRVYRSGANVLTF
TGTGCCTGGAGTGTACTCAGGGTATACCGATCCGGGGCCAACGTCCTGACTTTC
>NA|TRBJ2-3|NA|TRBV7-9
CASSSIGGHTDTQYF
TGTGCCAGCAGCTCGATAGGGGGTCACACAGATACGCAGTATTTT
>TRBD1|TRBJ2-1|NA|TRBV5-6
CASSLDRGAYNEQFF
TGTGCCAGCAGCTTGGACAGGGGTGCCTACAATGAGCAGTTCTTC
>NA|TRBJ1-1|NA|TRBV6-5
CASKETGLTEAFF
TGTGCCAGCAAGGAGACGGGGCTCACTGAAGCTTTCTTT
>TRBD1|TRBJ1-5|few|TRBV19
CASSGTGQPQHF
TGTGCCAGTAGCGGGACAGGGCAGCCCCAGCATTTT
>NA|TRBJ2-2|NA|TRBV5-6
CASSLVGNTGELFF
TGTGCCAGCAGCTTGGTCGGGAACACCGGGGAGCTGTTTTTT
>NA|TRBJ2-6|NA|TRBV19
CASSKQTGDSGANVLTF
TGTGCCAGTAGTAAACAGACAGGAGACTCTGGGGCCAACGTCCTGACTTTC
>NA|TRBJ2-1|NA|TRBV7-8
CASSPGILLEQFF
TGTGCCAGCAGCCCAGGAATCTTACTAGAGCAGTTCTTC
>NA|TRBJ2-3|NA|TRBV15
CATSGGFTDTQYF
TGTGCCACCAGCGGAGGGTTCACAGATACGCAGTATTTT
>NA|TRBJ2-1|NA|TRBV11-2
CASSLGGSWSNEQFF
TGTGCCAGCAGCTTAGGGGGTTCGTGGTCGAATGAGCAGTTCTTC
>TRBD2|TRBJ2-2|NA|TRBV7-9
CASSLGPGRSTGELFF
TGTGCCAGCAGCTTAGGTCCCGGGAGGTCCACCGGGGAGCTGTTTTTT
>NA|TRBJ1-1|NA|TRBV28
CASSLSKTAGQAEAFF
TGTGCCAGCAGTTTATCCAAGACAGCCGGGCAAGCTGAAGCTTTCTTT
>NA|TRBJ2-1|NA|TRBV2
CASMTGLDNEQFF
TGTGCCAGCATGACCGGGCTCGACAATGAGCAGTTCTTC
>NA|TRBJ2-2|NA|TRBV18
CASSPTEVNGELFF
TGTGCCAGCTCACCAACGGAGGTGAACGGGGAGCTGTTTTTT
>TRBD1|TRBJ1-4|once|TRBV4-1
CASSQEQVTGYEKLFF
TGCGCCAGCAGCCAAGAACAGGTGACAGGGTATGAAAAACTGTTTTTT
>TRBD2|TRBJ2-1|NA|TRBV19
CASSIASGRGDEQFF
TGTGCCAGTAGTATAGCTAGCGGGAGGGGCGATGAGCAGTTCTTC
>NA|TRBJ1-1|NA|TRBV30
CAWSTPDGYTEAFF
TGTGCCTGGAGTACGCCCGACGGGTACACTGAAGCTTTCTTT
>NA|TRBJ1-1|NA|TRBV11-2
CASRNDRNTEAFF
TGTGCCAGCAGAAATGACCGGAACACTGAAGCTTTCTTT
>NA|TRBJ2-7|NA|TRBV7-9
CASEPPTSYEQYF
TGTGCCAGTGAACCTCCGACGTCCTACGAGCAGTACTTC
>TRBD2|TRBJ2-7|NA|TRBV19
CASSRASGTYEQYF
TGTGCCAGTAGTAGGGCTAGCGGAACCTACGAGCAGTACTTC
>TRBD2|TRBJ2-7|NA|TRBV6-6
CASSYSGTSSYEQYF
TGTGCCAGCAGTTACTCCGGGACTAGCTCCTACGAGCAGTACTTC
>NA|TRBJ1-1|once|TRBV7-8
CASSRAGRKNTEAFF
TGTGCCAGCAGCCGGGCGGGACGGAAGAACACTGAAGCTTTCTTT
>TRBD2|TRBJ2-1|NA|TRBV7-2
CASSLAGLAASYNEQFF
TGTGCCAGCAGCTTAGCGGGACTAGCAGCCTCCTACAATGAGCAGTTCTTC
>NA|TRBJ1-2|NA|TRBV2
CASSVGRVGRGYTF
TGTGCCAGCAGTGTAGGCAGAGTCGGTCGGGGCTACACCTTC
>NA|TRBJ1-5|few|TRBV19
CASSQGTDQPQHF
TGTGCCAGTAGTCAGGGGACCGATCAGCCCCAGCATTTT
>NA|TRBJ1-1|NA|TRBV9
CASSVVSARVGKNTEAFF
TGTGCCAGCAGCGTAGTCAGCGCGAGGGTTGGGAAGAACACTGAAGCTTTCTTT
>TRBD2|TRBJ2-5|NA|TRBV18
CASSPGMTAGQETQYF
TGTGCCAGCTCACCAGGGATGACAGCGGGACAAGAGACCCAGTACTTC
>NA|TRBJ2-3|once|TRBV10-3
CAISEGEITDTQYF
TGTGCCATCAGTGAGGGGGAAATCACAGATACGCAGTATTTT
>NA|TRBJ2-1|NA|TRBV5-1
CASSSLGGNEQFF
TGCGCCAGCAGCTCCCTAGGGGGTAATGAGCAGTTCTTC
>NA|TRBJ2-4|NA|TRBV2
CASSAQTTTKNIQYF
TGTGCCAGCAGTGCACAGACTACAACCAAAAACATTCAGTACTTC
>NA|TRBJ2-7|few|TRBV2
CASSERSTYEQYF
TGTGCCAGCAGTGAACGTTCTACCTACGAGCAGTACTTC
>NA|TRBJ2-4|NA|TRBV6-7
CASIPRTENIQYF
TGTGCCAGCATCCCAAGGACAGAAAACATTCAGTACTTC
>NA|TRBJ1-1|NA|TRBV19
CASSTSRGGRQTEAFF
TGTGCCAGTAGTACCAGCCGTGGGGGAAGACAAACTGAAGCTTTCTTT
>TRBD1|TRBJ1-2|NA|TRBV5-6
CASSRTTGKNYGYTF
TGTGCCAGCAGCCGCACGACAGGGAAGAACTATGGCTACACCTTC
>NA|TRBJ2-5|NA|TRBV29-1
CSALDGQNQETQYF
TGCAGCGCACTAGATGGACAGAACCAAGAGACCCAGTACTTC
>TRBD2|TRBJ2-7|medium-sized|TRBV4-1
CASSLTLAGAYEQYF
TGCGCCAGCAGCCTAACACTAGCGGGAGCTTACGAGCAGTACTTC
>NA|TRBJ1-4|NA|TRBV11-3
CASSLGSDNEKLFF
TGTGCCAGCAGCTTAGGCAGCGATAATGAAAAACTGTTTTTT
>NA|TRBJ1-2|medium-sized|TRBV2
CASSERIYGYTF
TGTGCCAGCAGTGAACGAATCTATGGCTACACCTTC
>TRBD2|TRBJ2-1|few|TRBV19
CASSSSGMGYNEQFF
TGTGCCAGTAGTTCTAGCGGGATGGGGTACAATGAGCAGTTCTTC
>NA|TRBJ2-6|once|TRBV6-1
CASIIGSGANVLTF
TGTGCCAGCATAATAGGGTCTGGGGCCAACGTCCTGACTTTC
>NA|TRBJ2-7|NA|TRBV27
CASSLSGSVIEQYF
TGTGCCAGCAGTTTATCTGGCTCCGTCATCGAGCAGTACTTC
>TRBD1|TRBJ1-4|NA|TRBV5-1
CASSPGTDEKLFF
TGCGCCAGCAGCCCCGGGACAGATGAAAAACTGTTTTTT